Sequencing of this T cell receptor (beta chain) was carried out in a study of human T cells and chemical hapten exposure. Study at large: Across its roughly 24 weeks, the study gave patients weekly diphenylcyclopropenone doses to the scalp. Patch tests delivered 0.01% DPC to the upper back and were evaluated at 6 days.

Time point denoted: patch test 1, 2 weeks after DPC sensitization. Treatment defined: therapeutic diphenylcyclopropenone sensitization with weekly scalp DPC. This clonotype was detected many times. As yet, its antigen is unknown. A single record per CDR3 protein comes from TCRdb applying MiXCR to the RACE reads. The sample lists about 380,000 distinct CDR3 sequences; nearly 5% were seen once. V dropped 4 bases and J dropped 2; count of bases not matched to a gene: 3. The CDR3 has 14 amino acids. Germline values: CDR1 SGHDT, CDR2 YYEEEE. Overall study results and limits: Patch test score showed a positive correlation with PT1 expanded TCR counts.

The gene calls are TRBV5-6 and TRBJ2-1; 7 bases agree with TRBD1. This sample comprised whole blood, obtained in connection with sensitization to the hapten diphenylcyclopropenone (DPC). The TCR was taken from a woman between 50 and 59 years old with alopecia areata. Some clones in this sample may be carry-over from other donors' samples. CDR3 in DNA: TGTGCCAGCAGCCCTGGGACAGCCTACAATGAGCAGTTCTTC. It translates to CASSPGTAYNEQFF.